This entry features one TCR beta chain sequence. Its antigen remains undetermined. No clone much larger than this one lies a single base away; base qualities are absent. Trimming costs V 8 bases and J 3 bases, and their ends lie 16 bases apart. CDR1 and CDR2 are read off the germline V gene as MNHEY and SVGAGI. Including the terminal cysteine and phenylalanine, the CDR3 comprises 14 residues. Only the CDR3 portion is preserved as DNA: 42 bases, with reading frame beginning at the first base. The sample originates from a study of blood T cell repertoires in COVID-19 (TCRdb year 2020). Notes on the research overall: Samples covering the acute and convalescent phases of COVID-19 were provided by collaborators in the United States, Italy and Spain. The material from the prospective study consisted of cDNA or gDNA derived from T cells, B-cell-depleted T cells, or PBMCs. The dataset comprised deeply sampled blood TCRbeta repertoires from subjects exposed to, actively infected with, or recovered from COVID-19. The repertoires were released in a freely available public database intended as a resource for research on the immune response to SARS-CoV-2. Samples were obtained from the ongoing ImmuneRACE study (first 160 participants) and from 1,254 subjects provided by 6 global collaborators. Nearly every sample came with metadata listing a de-identified subject ID, COVID-19 status, age in years and sex. Where available, HLA class I and class II types were obtained from metadata supplied by the sample provider rather than from assay-based typing. What the work shows at the level of the full study, not this receptor alone: How much clinical and demographic metadata was included differed by source and by participant, and the metadata was provided uncurated.

TCRbeta CDR3 regions were amplified from genomic DNA using the immunoSEQ Assay, a bias-controlled multiplex PCR. The original pipeline was this. Nucleated cell counts per sample were estimated from amplification of reference gene primers within the assay. To quantify the absolute abundance of each unique TCRbeta CDR3 rearrangement, sequence reads were collapsed and filtered. For each sample, productive Simpson clonality was calculated as the square root of Simpson's diversity index over productive rearrangements. TCRdb carries this immuneACCESS record with in-frame sequences only. Its versions omit some clonotypes, under half of them owing to an unresolved V gene in the studies checked, with the rest unexplained. That table furnishes V, J and clone size, whereas the DNA furnished D and trimming. The sample profile shows 240,000 or so clones; 80% to 85% of them were found once. Around an eighth of the sample goes to the ten largest clones.

Collaborating institutions collected whole blood in K2EDTA tubes following their own protocols. For TCRbeta analysis, collaborators shipped samples as frozen whole blood, isolated PBMCs, or DNA extracted from either of those sample types. The rearrangement combines TRBV6-5 with TRBJ1-1; the D gene is unclear. This clonotype was obtained from a woman in her fifties or sixties with active or convalescent COVID-19. The source material was peripheral blood. The CDR3 corresponds to CASRPTSGDTEAFF. The nucleotide sequence is given as TGTGCCAGCCGACCCACGTCGGGTGACACTGAAGCTTTCTTT.